These 8 T cell receptor beta chains were sequenced from one sample in a study of blood T cells in healthy people across ages. Through a sample-barcoded 5' primer and a J-beta primer mix, a second PCR was run for roughly 7 to 11 cycles. TCRdb reanalysed the 5' RACE reads using MiXCR and keeps one entry per CDR3 protein. The data hold roughly 1,500,000 distinct CDR3 sequences, with about 31% observed a single time. The sequenced material came from blood. The receptors shown here come from a woman under 40 in good health.

This clonotype was seen ten or more times. The chain joins TRBV4-1 to TRBJ1-2, with D possibly being TRBD1 (6 bases). Looked up from germline, CDR1 is MGHRA and CDR2 is YSYEKL. With 3 bases removed from V and 7 bases from J, the gap between germline ends came to 15 bases. The CDR3 runs to 14 residues. CDR3 DNA: TGCGCCAGCAGCCAGGACTCAGGGGATCCTGGCTACACCTTC. Amino acids: CASSQDSGDPGYTF.

The chain employs TRBV6-1 and TRBJ1-1; the match to TRBD1 covers 7 bases. Germline lookup yields CDR1 MNHNS and CDR2 SASEGT. Losses at the gene ends were 8 bases for V and 1 base for J; bases not matched to a gene: 4. The CDR3 has 13 amino acids. DNA for the CDR3: TGTGCCAGCCGCAGGGACAGGAACACTGAAGCTTTCTTT. Its protein is CASRRDRNTEAFF.

J is TRBJ1-5 and V is TRBV27, with unresolved D. Germline V CDR1 and CDR2: MNHEY, SMNVEV (reference sequence). Deletions cut 2 bases from V and 0 bases from J, with 8 bases between. The CDR3 runs to 15 residues. CDR3 amino acids: CASSLNPVSNQPQHF. CDR3 DNA: TGTGCCAGCAGTTTAAATCCAGTTAGCAATCAGCCCCAGCATTTT.

The V call is TRBV29-1, the J call TRBJ1-6, with TRBD1 as a possible D gene (6 bases). Deletions cut 7 bases from V and 9 bases from J, with 13 bases between. This CDR3 is 12 amino acids long. CDR1 and CDR2 (germline): SQVTM, ANQGSEA. The CDR3 DNA reads as TGCAGCGGACGGACAGTCCGTTCACCCCTCCACTTT. Translated: CSGRTVRSPLHF.

This clonotype has just a few counts. The CDR3 DNA reads TGCAGTGCTAGGACACGGGATACGTTGGTTGGACAGTTCTTC. Translated, it gives CSARTRDTLVGQFF. V gene TRBV20-1 combines with J gene TRBJ2-1; maybe TRBD2 (5 bases). The V end lost 3 bases, the J end lost 13 bases, and 22 bases lay between the germline ends. This CDR3 is 14 amino acids long. Germline-derived CDR1 and CDR2 are DFQATT and SNEGSKA (reference sequence).

This clonotype was detected only a few times. This sequence joins TRBV7-3 and TRBJ2-1; either TRBD1 or TRBD2 may fit D (6 bases each). V lost 5 bases, J lost 10 bases, and 12 bases lay in between. This CDR3 contains 12 residues. Germline loops: CDR1 SGHTA, CDR2 FQGTGA. CDR3 sequence: CASSKRGGEQFF. The CDR3 DNA reads as TGTGCCAGCAGCAAGAGAGGGGGGGAGCAGTTCTTC.

J is TRBJ2-1 and V is TRBV20-1; TRBD1 matches at 7 bases. The CDR3 consists of 15 residues. V lost 6 bases to trimming and J lost 14 bases; unmatched junction nucleotides: 22. Germline V gene data show CDR1 as DFQATT and CDR2 as SNEGSKA (reference sequence). The CDR3 sequence: CSAESGTVPLLGEFF. The CDR3 DNA reads as TGCAGTGCGGAATCCGGGACAGTCCCTTTGCTGGGCGAGTTCTTC.

CDR3 nucleotide sequence: TGTGCCAGCGGTAGGGGGACCCACGAGCAGTACTTC. Amino acids: CASGRGTHEQYF. This chain uses TRBV6-2 or TRBV6-3 with TRBJ2-7; D is possibly TRBD1 (6 bases). Germline V gene lookup returns CDR1 MNHEY and CDR2 SVGEGT. Deletions cut 8 bases from V and 5 bases from J, with 13 bases between. This CDR3 is built from 12 residues.